This TCR beta chain was profiled in a study of blood T cells in healthy people across ages. A few counts support this clonotype. Its antigen is still unknown. The authors ran a second PCR of about 7 to 11 cycles using a sample-barcoded 5' primer and a J-beta primer mix. TCRdb used MiXCR to reprocess the 5' RACE reads, holding one entry per CDR3 protein. The sample has just over 1 million distinct CDR3 sequences, 40% to 55% seen once. Donors were systemically healthy Caucasian individuals from Russia aged about 6 to 95 years. V shed 3 bases and J shed 2 bases, with 16 bases lying between them. Germline CDR1 LGHNA, CDR2 YNFKEQ. CDR3 length: 16 residues. Points from the study as a whole: Shifts in expanded clonotypes may have been confounded by donor CMV status, which was unknown. Researchers deemed the diversity estimates from one million T cells underestimates. The study could not conclusively compare naive and antigen-experienced cells, given its unsorted PBMCs.

The V call is TRBV4-2, the J call TRBJ2-5; D unclear. Sequenced sample: blood. The receptor comes from a woman in her sixties in good health. The DNA for the CDR3 is TGTGCCAGCAGCCAGGTTACCGAGGCGAGACAAGAGACCCAGTACTTC. This translates into CASSQVTEARQETQYF.